The 18 T cell receptor beta chains below were found in one sample sequenced in a study of blood T cell repertoires in COVID-19. Clones were read by immunoSEQ multiplex PCR, and TCRdb kept only the in-frame ones, dropping some. The sample lists 200,000 to 250,000 clones, around 87% seen once, with more than 12% in the top ten. The sample consisted of PBMCs or T cells enriched from blood (not recorded which). Receptors originate from a man in his thirties or forties who had been exposed to COVID-19.

The chain combines TRBV11-2 with TRBJ1-1; D is ambiguous. The CDR3 has 13 residues. Germline V gene lookup returns CDR1 SGHAT and CDR2 FQNNGV. Deletions cut 1 base from V and 3 bases from J, with 6 bases between. This CDR3 is CASSLAPDTEAFF. The CDR3 DNA is TGTGCCAGCAGCTTAGCTCCGGACACTGAAGCTTTCTTT.

As DNA, the CDR3 is TGTGCTAGTGAACTCGGGGGGGGAAACAATGAGCAGTTCTTC. This translates into CASELGGGNNEQFF. This chain connects TRBV12-5 to TRBJ2-1, with 8 bases aligning to TRBD2. CDR3 size: 14 residues. J gave up 5 bases and V 7 bases, and 7 bases lay outside the gene matches. Germline CDR1 LGHNT, CDR2 FRNRAP.

In this sample, this clone turned up a few times. The chain has TRBV7-9 and TRBJ2-1; a possible D gene is TRBD1 (5 bases). Germline CDR1 and CDR2: SEHNR and FQNEAQ (reference sequence). V lost 7 bases, J lost 4 bases, and 14 bases lay in between. The CDR3 consists of 14 residues. This CDR3 reads CASTHSRQYNEQFF. In nucleotides, the CDR3 is TGTGCCAGCACCCATTCGAGACAGTACAATGAGCAGTTCTTC.

This chain uses TRBV30 with TRBJ2-7; D is possibly TRBD1 (5 bases). This CDR3 has 13 amino acids. Germline CDR1 is GTSNPN and CDR2 is SVGIG (reference sequence). DNA of the CDR3: TGTGCTTGCGCATCGGGCAGGGCAGACGAGCAGTACTTC. Its protein product is CACASGRADEQYF.

This clone is a singleton in its sample. The chain joins TRBV27 to TRBJ1-3; maybe TRBD1 (5 bases). Trimming removed 2 bases from V and 0 bases from J, with 8 bases in between. The CDR3 consists of 15 residues. The germline V gene has CDR1 MNHEY and CDR2 SMNVEV (reference sequence). The CDR3 protein is CASSLAGGSGNTIYF. In nucleotides, the CDR3 is TGTGCCAGCAGTTTAGCCGGGGGCTCTGGAAACACCATATATTTT.

V gene TRBV5-1 combines with J gene TRBJ1-2; TRBD1 matches 10 bases. Germline V gene lookup returns CDR1 SGHRS and CDR2 YFSETQ. The CDR3 runs to 15 residues. The ends lost 0 bases at V and 7 bases at J; junction bases unmatched: 6. The CDR3 here is CASSLAGQGYTGYTF. The CDR3 DNA reads as TGCGCCAGCAGCTTGGCGGGACAGGGGTACACTGGCTACACCTTC.

Concerning this clone: This same CDR3 is encoded by further DNA sequences in the sample. This sequence joins TRBV27 and TRBJ1-2; a weak D match, TRBD1 (5 bases). CDR1 and CDR2 from the germline V gene are MNHEY and SMNVEV (reference sequence). V was trimmed by 6 bases and J by 8 bases, leaving 10 bases between them. The CDR3 length is 11 residues. The CDR3 reads CASSQGGGYTF. CDR3 DNA: TGTGCCAGCAGCCAGGGAGGCGGCTACACCTTC.

The chain uses TRBV4-1 and TRBJ2-7; no reliable D call. Trimming took 1 base from V and 0 from J, leaving 7 bases between them. This CDR3 has 14 amino acids. Germline CDR1 MGHRA, CDR2 YSYEKL. This CDR3 reads CASSQAPSSYEQYF. CDR3 DNA sequence: TGCGCCAGCAGCCAAGCCCCGAGCTCCTACGAGCAGTACTTC.

This rearrangement joins TRBV25-1 to TRBJ2-5; 7 bases line up with TRBD2. The V segment lost 7 bases and the J segment 1 base; nucleotides outside the gene matches: 6. The CDR3 has 14 amino acids. Germline loops: CDR1 MGHDK, CDR2 SYGVNS. DNA of the CDR3: TGTGCCAGCACCTTAGCGGGCGTCCAAGAGACCCAGTACTTC. Amino acids: CASTLAGVQETQYF. The full variable domain, completed using reference TRBV25-1 and TRBJ2-5, is EADIYQTPRYLVIGTGKKITLECSQTMGHDKMYWYQQDPGMELHLIHYSYGVNSTEKGDLSSESTVSRIRTEHFPLTLESARPSHTSQYLCASTLAGVQETQYFGPGTRLLVL.

CDR3 sequence: CASSQDTRVAEKLFF. The CDR3 DNA follows: TGTGCCAGCAGCCAAGATACCAGGGTCGCTGAAAAACTGTTTTTT. The rearrangement joins TRBV4-2 to TRBJ1-4, with D perhaps matching TRBD1 (5 bases). Trimming took 0 bases from V and 7 from J, leaving 12 bases between them. Germline V lookup: CDR1 LGHNA, CDR2 YNFKEQ. The CDR3 is 15 residues long.

The rearrangement uses TRBV14 and TRBJ1-2; D remains ambiguous. This CDR3 has 14 amino acids. Trimming took 0 bases from V and 4 from J, leaving 9 bases between them. Looked up from germline, CDR1 is SGHDN and CDR2 is FVKESK. The CDR3 DNA reads as TGTGCCAGCAGCCAAGATTACCGGGGCTATGGCTACACCTTC. Its protein is CASSQDYRGYGYTF.

The chain recombines TRBV28 with TRBJ2-1; 8 positions match TRBD1. From germline, CDR1 is MDHEN and CDR2 SYDVKM. The CDR3 covers 17 residues. V shed 3 bases, J shed 0 bases, and the junction held 7 bases outside the gene matches. CDR3 sequence reads: CASSLPRGQVSYNEQFF. The CDR3 region has the DNA TGTGCCAGCAGTTTGCCCAGGGGGCAAGTCTCCTACAATGAGCAGTTCTTC.

This clone showed up just once. The rearrangement links TRBV9 to TRBJ2-7; possible D gene TRBD2, 6 bases. Trimming removed 6 bases from V and 6 bases from J, with 19 bases in between. Per the germline V gene, CDR1 is SGDLS and CDR2 is YYNGEE. CDR3 length equals 14 residues. The CDR3 region is CASTPGLPVSEQYF. CDR3 in DNA: TGTGCCAGCACCCCGGGACTCCCTGTCTCCGAGCAGTACTTC.

The chain recombines TRBV12-3 or TRBV12-4 with TRBJ2-5; weak D call: TRBD1 (6 bases). The V and J ends lost 5 bases and 5 bases respectively, with 12 bases between them. The CDR3 extends over 13 amino acids. CDR3 residues: CASSTNRDETQYF. The CDR3 DNA follows: TGTGCCAGCAGTACAAACAGGGATGAGACCCAGTACTTC.

As concerns this clone: The same CDR3 can be traced to other DNA sequences in this sample. CDR3 DNA sequence: TGTGCCAGCAGCCCACGGGGTAACTATGGCTACACCTTC. Its translation is CASSPRGNYGYTF. This rearrangement joins TRBV12-3 or TRBV12-4 to TRBJ1-2; D remains unclear. This CDR3 region has 13 residues. The V and J ends lost 6 bases and 1 base respectively, with 9 bases between them.

This chain joins TRBV19 and TRBJ2-1; 8 bases are shared with TRBD1. CDR1 is LNHDA and CDR2 is SQIVND in the germline V gene (reference sequence). After removal of 4 bases from V and 7 bases from J, the junction contained 9 bases not matched to a gene. The length of the CDR3 is 15 residues. The CDR3 here is CASSKVDRATNEQFF. The CDR3 bases are TGTGCCAGTAGTAAGGTGGACAGGGCAACGAATGAGCAGTTCTTC.

The chain is built from TRBV5-3 and TRBJ1-2, with D unclear. TRBV5-3 is assigned to the ORF class and has an uncertain function. The V end was cut by 6 bases, the J end by 8 bases, with 17 bases between. The CDR3 consists of 13 residues. The CDR3 DNA follows: TGTGCCAGAACCCGTCGGAGGGAGGGCGGCTACACCTTC. Its translation: CARTRRREGGYTF.

The chain recombines TRBV27 with TRBJ1-1; D is unresolved. Germline CDR1 reads MNHEY; CDR2 reads SMNVEV (reference sequence). V was pared by 2 bases and J by 6 bases, with 10 bases between. The CDR3 consists of 13 residues. The CDR3 DNA sequence: TGTGCCAGCAGTTTACCCGGTGTATCTGAAGCTTTCTTT. Its translation is CASSLPGVSEAFF.